This record concerns one T cell receptor beta chain sequence. The protocol was immunoSEQ multiplex PCR, while the TCRdb copy is restricted to in-frame clones and leaves out a portion. The sample carries about 75,000 clones, around 92% recorded once. This entry comes from a study of technical replicates of blood from several donors. In germline, CDR1 is MDHEN, CDR2 SYDVKM. Trimming removed 1 base at V and 4 bases at J, with 10 bases between. The CDR3 loop spans 14 amino acids. The V and J genes are TRBV28 and TRBJ1-1, with D maybe TRBD1 (6 bases). This TCR was recovered from a human donor in good health. The sequenced sample was T cells isolated from PBMCs. DNA of the CDR3: TGTGCCAGCAGTTTATTGCAGGGGTCCACTGAAGCTTTCTTT. It codes for CASSLLQGSTEAFF.